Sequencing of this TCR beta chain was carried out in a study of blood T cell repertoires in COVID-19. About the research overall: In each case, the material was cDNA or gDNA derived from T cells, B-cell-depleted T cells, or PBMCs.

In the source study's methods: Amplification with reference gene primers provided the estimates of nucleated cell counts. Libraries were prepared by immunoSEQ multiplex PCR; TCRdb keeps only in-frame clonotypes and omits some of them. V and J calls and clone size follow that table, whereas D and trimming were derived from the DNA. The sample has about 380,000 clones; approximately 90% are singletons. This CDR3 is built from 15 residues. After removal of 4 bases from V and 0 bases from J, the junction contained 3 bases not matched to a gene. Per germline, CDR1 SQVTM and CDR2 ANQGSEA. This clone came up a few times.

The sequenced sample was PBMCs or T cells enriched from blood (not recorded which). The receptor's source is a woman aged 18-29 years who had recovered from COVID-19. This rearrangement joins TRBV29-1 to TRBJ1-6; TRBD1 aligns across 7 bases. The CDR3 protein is CSVGGTDSYNSPLHF. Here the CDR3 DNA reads TGCAGCGTTGGCGGGACAGACTCCTATAATTCACCCCTCCACTTT.